What follows describes a single TCR beta chain. This clone was observed a few times. This clone's antigen is unknown. The junction and the germline gene differ at one end; a read error may be behind it. The time point label, read with the paper, signifies: cycle 2 day 1 (C2D1) of nivolumab. Relapse after autologous stem cell transplantation had occurred in all trial patients, and cohorts A, B and C were distinguished by prior brentuximab vedotin exposure. The trial cohort included 50 to 70 patients with relapsed/refractory classical Hodgkin lymphoma, and each patient had a best overall response of complete response, partial response or progressive disease. Trial patients were treated with single-agent nivolumab in the multi-cohort phase II CheckMate 205 trial. Best overall response was determined by an independent review committee according to the 2007 International Working Group response criteria. Trial PBMCs were collected just before the start of nivolumab (C1D1) and during therapy at cycle 2 day 1 and cycle 4 day 1. Peripheral blood was collected in 8 mL Vacutainer Cell Preparation Tubes, from which PBMCs were isolated by centrifugation and then cryopreserved.

The entry originates in a study of PD-1 blockade in classical Hodgkin lymphoma (dated by TCRdb to about 2020). In terms of the full investigation: Nivolumab dosing was 3 mg/kg intravenously every 2 weeks, continuing until either disease progression or unacceptable toxicity. The study used TCR beta sequencing and CyTOF to define a peripheral blood immune signature of response to PD-1 blockade in classical Hodgkin lymphoma. Points the paper makes about the study in general: Baseline TCR diversity was reported as lower in newly diagnosed patients than in healthy donors, and lower still in relapsed/refractory patients. Trial patients achieving complete response had baseline diversity similar to newly diagnosed patients, whereas partial responders and progressors had significantly lower diversity. Lower diversity was seen in patients whose nivolumab began less than 1 year after ASCT, and these patients were left out of later analyses so that immune reconstitution would not confound the results. A significant rise by C4D1 was seen in CD4+ but not CD8+ TCR diversity (p=0.0027 vs p=0.16), with the rise being most apparent in complete responders (p=0.02). The study was limited to a single clinical trial cohort, and causes of repertoire differences, possibly disease activity or prior therapy, remained undefined.

The germline V gene sets CDR1 to SGHTA and CDR2 to FQGNSA. The CDR3, from cysteine to phenylalanine, totals 14 residues. CDR3 DNA is the only sequence kept; it has 42 bases, read in frame from the first base. The Qiagen DNeasy kit was used to extract genomic DNA both from unsorted PBMCs and from the negatively selected CD4+ and CD8+ fractions. Amplification of TCR beta CDR3 regions was done by immunoSEQ multiplex PCR with primers that anneal to V and J segments. A synthetic immune receptor repertoire was used to minimize amplification bias, and remaining bias was computationally removed after sequencing. Per the authors' processing: Custom Python scripts were used to quantify repertoire diversity as the Shannon entropy index. The unsorted, CD4+ and CD8+ repertoires were each analyzed separately, with the exception of combined analyses, where CD4+ and CD8+ sequences were merged in silico. Clonal expansion was defined as a frequency increase of at least 2-fold after treatment compared with C1D1, and clones undetected at baseline were assigned a pseudocount of 0.5. Clones with 0 or 1 copy at C1D1 were classified as singleton clones, and clones with 2 or more copies were classified as non-singleton clones. Clones expanded in unsorted samples were labelled as CD4+, CD8+ or unknown by matching protein sequences in sorted samples from the same patient. Diversity changes from C1D1 to C4D1 were tested in paired samples using Wilcoxon tests. TCRdb obtained this table from immuneACCESS and retained in-frame rearrangements with V and J assigned. These tables miss some clones; where compared with another copy, unresolved V genes account for less than half of the shortfall, and the remainder is unexplained. That table supplies the V and J calls and clone size; D and trimming were determined from the DNA. A total of roughly 90,000 clones appear in this sample, more than 80% of them only once. The ten largest clonotypes hold less than 20% of the sample.

The starting material was peripheral blood mononuclear cells (PBMCs), obtained before the second cycle of nivolumab. The chain links TRBV7-2 with TRBJ2-7; the D gene identity is not certain. The sequence derives from a human donor with classical Hodgkin lymphoma. The sequenced DNA is TGTGCCAGCGGCTTGGATATAAGGAACTACGAGCAGTACTTC. The encoded protein is CASGLDIRNYEQYF.